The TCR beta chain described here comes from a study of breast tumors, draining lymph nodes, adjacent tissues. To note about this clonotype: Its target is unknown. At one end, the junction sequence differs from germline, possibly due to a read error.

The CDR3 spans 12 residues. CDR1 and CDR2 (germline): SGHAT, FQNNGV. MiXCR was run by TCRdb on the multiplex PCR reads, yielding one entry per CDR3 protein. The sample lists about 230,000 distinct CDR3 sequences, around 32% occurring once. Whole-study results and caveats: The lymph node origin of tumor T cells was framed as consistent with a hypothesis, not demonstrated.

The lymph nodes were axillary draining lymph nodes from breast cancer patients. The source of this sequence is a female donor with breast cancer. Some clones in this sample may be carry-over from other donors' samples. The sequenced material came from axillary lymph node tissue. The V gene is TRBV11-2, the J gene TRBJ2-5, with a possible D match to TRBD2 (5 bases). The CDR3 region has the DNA TGTGCCAGCAACCTTGTTTGGGAGATCCAGTACTTC. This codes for CASNLVWEIQYF.